The table lists the clone carrying this T cell receptor beta chain with many counts. Its antigen is unknown. Not a single patient had been given any form of treatment at any point before undergoing thyroid surgery. Trimming took 8 bases from V and 7 from J, leaving 24 bases between them. Germline CDR1 reads DFQATT; CDR2 reads SNEGSKA (reference sequence). The CDR3 is made up of 15 amino acids. The data were taken from a study of metastatic and nonmetastatic thyroid tumors. Study in general: The comparison covered peripheral blood and tumor or nodule tissue in malignant and benign thyroid patients.

Findings and caveats of the study: Malignant thyroid tumors reportedly exceeded benign nodules significantly in TCR beta diversity, with the difference appearing in blood and tumor.

In the original workflow: Across clinicopathological groups, CDR3 differences served as the basis for building a distant-metastasis classifier for papillary thyroid cancer. Using MiXCR, TCRdb reanalyzed the PCR reads. Clone size and V and J calls follow TCRdb, not the original study. The sample consists of 39,000 or so clones, roughly 19% of them appearing once. The sequenced sample was blood. The clonotype was recovered from a female donor with papillary thyroid cancer or a benign thyroid nodule (not recorded which). Some clones in this sample may be carry-over from other donors' samples. The chain has TRBV20-1 and TRBJ2-1; D is undetermined. Written as DNA, the CDR3 is TGCAGTCCCGCAGAAGTCGAAACTGCCACTAATGAGCAGTTCTTC. Translation gives CSPAEVETATNEQFF.